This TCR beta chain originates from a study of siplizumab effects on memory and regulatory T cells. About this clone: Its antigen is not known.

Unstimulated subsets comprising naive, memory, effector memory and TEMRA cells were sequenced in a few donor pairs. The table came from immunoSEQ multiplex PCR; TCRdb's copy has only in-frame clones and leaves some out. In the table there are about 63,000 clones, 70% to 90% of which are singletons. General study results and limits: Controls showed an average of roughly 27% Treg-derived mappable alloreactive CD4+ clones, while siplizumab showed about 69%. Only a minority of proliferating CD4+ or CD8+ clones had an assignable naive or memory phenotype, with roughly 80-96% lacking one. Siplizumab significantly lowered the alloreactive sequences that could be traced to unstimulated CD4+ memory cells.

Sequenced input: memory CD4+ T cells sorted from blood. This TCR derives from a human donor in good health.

For the CDR3, the DNA is TGTGCCAGCAGCTTAGCCATAGCGGGGTTAGACAATGAGCAGTTCTTC. It yields the protein CASSLAIAGLDNEQFF. The rearrangement joins TRBV11-3 to TRBJ2-1; the match to TRBD2 covers 8 bases. This CDR3 has 16 amino acids. Trimming at V came to 1 base and at J to 5 bases, leaving 7 bases not matched to a gene. Germline V gene data show CDR1 as SGHNT and CDR2 as YENEEA.